The source of this TCR beta chain is a study of sequential checkpoint blockade in melanoma. At the level of the study: Both treatment sequences were followed by maintenance nivolumab.

This sample's treatment: randomized to nivolumab then ipilimumab (arm A) or the reverse (arm B). DNA-damaging chemotherapy had not been given to any patient beforehand. Sorted cells were live CD3+CD8+, lacking CD19 and CD56, from PBMCs. Profiled with immunoSEQ multiplex PCR; TCRdb holds only in-frame clones, not every one. Among more than 15,000 clones listed, 73% were seen once. This clone was recorded once. The source of this sequence is a human donor with melanoma. Sequences were derived from CD8+ T cells sorted from blood (inferred from file names), sampled from a patient given nivolumab and ipilimumab in sequence.

This CDR3 is CASSYLAGELFF. In DNA, the CDR3 is TGTGCCAGCAGCTACTTGGCCGGGGAGCTGTTTTTT. The V call is TRBV11-2, the J call TRBJ2-2; no reliable D call. The CDR3 runs to 12 residues. Trimming stripped 4 bases from V and 6 bases from J, with 6 bases between. Per germline, CDR1 SGHAT and CDR2 FQNNGV.